These 7 T cell receptor beta chains came from one sample sequenced in a study of patients and donors after allogeneic stem cell transplantation. TCRdb redid the calling of the RT-PCR reads with MiXCR, one entry per CDR3 protein. This sample yields hundreds of thousands of distinct CDR3 sequences, of which under 20% are seen a single time; about 7% belongs to the top ten. Input material: blood, either unsorted or a sorted T cell fraction (not recorded which). These TCRs come from a human donor who was either an allogeneic HSCT recipient or a stem cell or donor lymphocyte infusion donor (not recorded which). It is not recorded whose cells these are; they may come from a transplant donor.

This clonotype was found a few times. CDR3 DNA sequence: TGCAGTGCTAGAGATCGCCCCCAGCCAGGGTCTCGGGAAAAACTGTTTTTT. Translating gives CSARDRPQPGSREKLFF. V is TRBV20-1 and J is TRBJ1-4; possibly TRBD1 for D (5 bases). The CDR3 runs 17 residues. V gave up 0 bases and J gave up 8 bases, with 22 bases separating them. Germline CDR1 is DFQATT and CDR2 is SNEGSKA (reference sequence).

This clonotype was counted between two and nine times. The chain joins TRBV7-9 to TRBJ1-1; D gene unclear. The V gene lost 5 bases and the J gene lost 11 bases, with 9 bases spanning the gap. CDR3 size: 10 residues. In germline, CDR1 is SEHNR, CDR2 FQNEAQ (reference sequence). The CDR3 DNA sequence: TGTGCCAGCAGCCCTCCTTACGCTTTCTTT. This gives the protein CASSPPYAFF.

CDR3 in amino acids: CASSEEGTDTQYF. DNA of the CDR3: TGTGCCAGCAGTGAAGAGGGCACAGATACGCAGTATTTT. The chain uses TRBV2 and TRBJ2-3, with D uncertain. Looked up from germline, CDR1 is SNHLY and CDR2 is FYNNEI. CDR3 length: 13 residues. With 1 base removed from V and 1 base from J, the gap between germline ends came to 3 bases. The complete variable domain, with remaining parts taken from reference TRBV2 and TRBJ2-3, reads EPEVTQTPSHQVTQMGQEVILRCVPISNHLYFYWYRQILGQKVEFLVSFYNNEISEKSEIFDDQFSVERPDGSNFTLKIRSTKLEDSAMYFCASSEEGTDTQYFGPGTRLTVL.

The sample holds many counts of this clonotype. CDR3 bases: TGTGCCAGCAGTTCCCTGGGAGGCGACGAGCAGTACTTC. Translation gives CASSSLGGDEQYF. The rearrangement uses TRBV12-3 or TRBV12-4 and TRBJ2-7; D may be TRBD2 (6 bases). Deletions cut 4 bases from V and 5 bases from J, with 12 bases between. The CDR3 contains 13 residues.

This clonotype was found a few times. The rearrangement links TRBV5-1 to TRBJ1-3; 7 bases align to TRBD1. This CDR3 spans 15 amino acids. In germline, CDR1 is SGHRS, CDR2 YFSETQ. After removal of 4 bases from V and 7 bases from J, the junction contained 11 bases not matched to a gene. CDR3 in DNA: TGCGCCAGCAGCCAAGCGACAGGGCAGTCGAACACCATATATTTT. Protein: CASSQATGQSNTIYF.

The chain carries TRBV15 and TRBJ2-3; TRBD1 agrees at 8 bases. The V segment lost 5 bases and the J segment 6 bases; nucleotides outside the gene matches: 7. Germline loops: CDR1 LNHNV, CDR2 YYDKDF (reference sequence). The CDR3 has 14 amino acids. The DNA for the CDR3 is TGTGCCACCAGCGCTCGGACAGGGAGGGATACGCAGTATTTT. Translated: CATSARTGRDTQYF. The full variable domain, its missing parts supplied by reference TRBV15 and TRBJ2-3, is DAMVIQNPRYQVTQFGKPVTLSCSQTLNHNVMYWYQQKSSQAPKLLFHYYDKDFNNEADTPDNFQSRRPNTSFCFLDIRSPGLGDTAMYLCATSARTGRDTQYFGPGTRLTVL.

The V call is TRBV6-5, the J call TRBJ2-7; 7 positions match TRBD1. The germline gives CDR1 MNHEY, CDR2 SVGAGI. The CDR3 has 15 residues. Germline trimming cut 2 bases from V and 5 bases from J; bases unmatched to any gene: 9. The CDR3 DNA reads TGTGCCAGCAGTTACCACGGGACAGTGACCGACGAGCAGTACTTC. It yields the protein CASSYHGTVTDEQYF.